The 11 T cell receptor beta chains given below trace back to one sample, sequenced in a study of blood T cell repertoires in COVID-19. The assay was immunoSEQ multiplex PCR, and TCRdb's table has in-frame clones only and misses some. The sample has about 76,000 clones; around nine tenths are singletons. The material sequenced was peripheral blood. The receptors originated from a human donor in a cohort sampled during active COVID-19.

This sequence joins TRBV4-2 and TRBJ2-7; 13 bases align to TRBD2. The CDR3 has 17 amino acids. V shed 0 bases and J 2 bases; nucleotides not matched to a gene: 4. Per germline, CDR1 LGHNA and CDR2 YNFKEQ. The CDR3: CASSQERTSGGTYEQYF. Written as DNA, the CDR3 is TGTGCCAGCAGCCAAGAACGGACTAGCGGGGGAACCTACGAGCAGTACTTC.

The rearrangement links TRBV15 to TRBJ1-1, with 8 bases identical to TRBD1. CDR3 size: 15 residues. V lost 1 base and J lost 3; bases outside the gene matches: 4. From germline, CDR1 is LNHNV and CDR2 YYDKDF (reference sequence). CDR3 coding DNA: TGTGCCACCAGCAGAGCTCCGACAGGGGACACTGAAGCTTTCTTT. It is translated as CATSRAPTGDTEAFF.

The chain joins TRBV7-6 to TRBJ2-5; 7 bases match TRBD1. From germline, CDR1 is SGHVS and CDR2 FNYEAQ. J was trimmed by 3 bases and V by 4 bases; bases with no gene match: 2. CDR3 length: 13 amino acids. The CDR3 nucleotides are TGTGCCAGCAGCTCCGGGACAGAAGAGACCCAGTACTTC. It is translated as CASSSGTEETQYF.

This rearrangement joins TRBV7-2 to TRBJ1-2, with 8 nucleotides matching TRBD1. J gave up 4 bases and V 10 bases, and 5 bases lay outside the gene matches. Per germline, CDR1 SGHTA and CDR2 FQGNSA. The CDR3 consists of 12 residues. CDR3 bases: TGTGCCATCGGGACAGGCCTCTATGGCTACACCTTC. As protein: CAIGTGLYGYTF.

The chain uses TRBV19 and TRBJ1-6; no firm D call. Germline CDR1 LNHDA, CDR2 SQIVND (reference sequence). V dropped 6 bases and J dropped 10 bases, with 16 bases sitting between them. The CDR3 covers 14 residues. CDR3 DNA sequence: TGTGCCAGTAGACCGCTGGCTCAGTTGTCACCCCTCCACTTT. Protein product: CASRPLAQLSPLHF. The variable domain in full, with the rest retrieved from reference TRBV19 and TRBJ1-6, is DGGITQSPKYLFRKEGQNVTLSCEQNLNHDAMYWYRQDPGQGLRLIYYSQIVNDFQKGDIAEGYSVSREKKESFPLTVTSAQKNPTAFYLCASRPLAQLSPLHFGNGTRLTVT.

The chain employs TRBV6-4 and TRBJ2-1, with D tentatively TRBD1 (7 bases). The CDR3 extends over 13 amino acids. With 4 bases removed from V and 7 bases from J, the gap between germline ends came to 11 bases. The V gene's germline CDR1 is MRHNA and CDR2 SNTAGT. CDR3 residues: CASSGQGGNEQFF. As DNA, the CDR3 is TGTGCCAGCAGTGGACAGGGAGGAAATGAGCAGTTCTTC.

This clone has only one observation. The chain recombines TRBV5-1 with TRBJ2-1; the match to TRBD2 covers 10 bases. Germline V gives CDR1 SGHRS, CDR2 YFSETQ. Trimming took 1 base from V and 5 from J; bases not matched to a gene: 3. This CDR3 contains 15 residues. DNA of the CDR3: TGCGCCAGCAGCTTGTACACTAGCGGGGACAATGAGCAGTTCTTC. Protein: CASSLYTSGDNEQFF. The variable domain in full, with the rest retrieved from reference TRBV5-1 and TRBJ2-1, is KAGVTQTPRYLIKTRGQQVTLSCSPISGHRSVSWYQQTPGQGLQFLFEYFSETQRNKGNFPGRFSGRQFSNSRSEMNVSTLELGDSALYLCASSLYTSGDNEQFFGPGTRLTVL.

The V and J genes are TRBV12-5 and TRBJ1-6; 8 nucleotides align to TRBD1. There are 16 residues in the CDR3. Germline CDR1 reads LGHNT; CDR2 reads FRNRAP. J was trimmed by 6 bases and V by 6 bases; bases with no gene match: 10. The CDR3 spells CASGPEQGGTNSPLHF. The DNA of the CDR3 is TGTGCTAGTGGCCCTGAACAGGGGGGGACTAATTCACCCCTCCACTTT. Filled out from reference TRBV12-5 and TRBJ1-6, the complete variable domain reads DARVTQTPRHKVTEMGQEVTMRCQPILGHNTVFWYRQTMMQGLELLAYFRNRAPLDDSGMPKDRFSAEMPDATLATLKIQPSEPRDSAVYFCASGPEQGGTNSPLHFGNGTRLTVT.

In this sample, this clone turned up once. CDR3 sequence reads: CASSSGTQSWDTEAFF. CDR3 coding DNA: TGTGCCAGCAGCTCCGGGACACAAAGCTGGGACACTGAAGCTTTCTTT. The gene calls are TRBV5-4 and TRBJ1-1, with D possibly matching TRBD1 (6 bases). CDR1 SGHNT and CDR2 YYREEE come from the germline V gene (reference sequence). This CDR3 has 16 residues. Trimming removed 3 bases from V and 3 bases from J, with 18 bases in between. Supplemented by reference TRBV5-4 and TRBJ1-1, the full variable domain reads ETGVTQSPTHLIKTRGQQVTLRCSSQSGHNTVSWYQQALGQGPQFIFQYYREEENGRGNFPPRFSGLQFPNYSSELNVNALELDDSALYLCASSSGTQSWDTEAFFGQGTRLTVV.

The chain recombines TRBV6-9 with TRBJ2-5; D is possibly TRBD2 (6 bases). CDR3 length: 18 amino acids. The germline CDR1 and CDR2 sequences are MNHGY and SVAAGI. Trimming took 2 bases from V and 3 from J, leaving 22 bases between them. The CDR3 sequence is CASSYLSPGEEEEETQYF. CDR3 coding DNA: TGTGCCAGCAGTTATCTGTCTCCGGGGGAGGAGGAAGAAGAGACCCAGTACTTC.

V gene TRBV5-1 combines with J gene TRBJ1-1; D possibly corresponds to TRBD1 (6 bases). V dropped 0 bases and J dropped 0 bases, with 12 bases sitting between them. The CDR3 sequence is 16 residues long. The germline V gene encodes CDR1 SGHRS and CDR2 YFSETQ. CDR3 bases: TGCGCCAGCAGCTTGGACAGGGCGAAACTGAACACTGAAGCTTTCTTT. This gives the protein CASSLDRAKLNTEAFF.